This T cell receptor (beta chain) is drawn from a study of T-cell reconstitution after alpha-beta-depleted transplantation in children. Germline loops: CDR1 DFQATT, CDR2 SNEGSKA (reference sequence). Deletions cut 5 bases from V and 0 bases from J, with 11 bases between. The length of the CDR3 is 13 residues. This clonotype was counted only a few times. Its target is not known. Notes on the study in general: The study reportedly traced alpha-beta T cells about two months after transplant to several hundred expanded graft clones. Newly produced T cells mostly accounted for T-cell counts and diversity one year post-transplant.

It was with unique molecular identifiers that the TCRbeta library was prepared. TCRdb re-derived calls from the PCR reads in MiXCR, one entry per CDR3 protein. This table holds 700,000 to 850,000 distinct CDR3 sequences, 15% to 20% found once. The source material was PBMCs, mostly from graft donor cells, sampled 360 days after TCRalphabeta/CD19-depleted stem cell transplant. V gene TRBV20-1 combines with J gene TRBJ2-7, with D possibly matching TRBD1 (5 bases). This clonotype was sampled from a male patient younger than 18 who had a stem cell transplant for acute lymphoblastic leukemia, so the T cells may come from the graft donor. This CDR3 reads CSAPDSFSYEQYF. In nucleotides, the CDR3 is TGCAGTGCTCCCGACAGTTTCTCCTACGAGCAGTACTTC.